These 20 T cell receptor beta chains were sequenced from one sample in a study of response to subunit inactivated influenza vaccine. TCRdb re-derived calls from the RT-PCR reads in MiXCR, one entry per CDR3 protein. The profile shows some 850,000 distinct CDR3 sequences, about a fifth of them singletons. Sequencing used PBMCs from blood, obtained approximately 5 days after vaccination. These TCRs come from a man in his fifties or sixties who received an inactivated influenza vaccine.

This clonotype was observed a handful of times. V is TRBV7-9 and J is TRBJ1-2; a weak D match, TRBD1 (6 bases). V was cut by 5 bases and J by 5 bases, with 18 bases left in between. CDR3 length equals 15 residues. Looked up from germline, CDR1 is SEHNR and CDR2 is FQNEAQ (reference sequence). The CDR3 nucleotides are TGTGCCAGCAGCGGGGGACAAGAGGGACGGTATGGCTACACCTTC. Its translation: CASSGGQEGRYGYTF.

The V call is TRBV6-1, the J call TRBJ1-5, with TRBD1 as a possible D gene (6 bases). CDR1 is MNHNS, CDR2 SASEGT, per germline. The V gene lost 6 bases and the J gene lost 2 bases, with 20 bases spanning the gap. This CDR3 has 17 amino acids. The CDR3 DNA reads as TGTGCCAGCAGATCCACAGGGCCCGGTGTCGGCAATCAGCCCCAGCATTTT. Translation gives CASRSTGPGVGNQPQHF.

This chain uses TRBV7-8 with TRBJ2-7, with a possible D match to TRBD1 (7 bases). The CDR3 has 14 amino acids. Germline assignment: CDR1 SGHVS and CDR2 FQNEAQ. V lost 5 bases, J lost 7 bases, and 18 bases lay in between. The CDR3 DNA sequence: TGTGCCAGCAGCCCCCGACAGGGAGGAAGGGAGCAGTACTTC. Translating it yields CASSPRQGGREQYF.

V gene TRBV7-3 combines with J gene TRBJ2-1; D ambiguous. Germline loops: CDR1 SGHTA, CDR2 FQGTGA. V was cut by 1 base and J by 10 bases, with 8 bases left in between. The CDR3 sequence is 12 residues long. CDR3 in DNA: TGTGCCAGCAGCTTAAAGGATTCCGAGCAGTTCTTC. Amino acids: CASSLKDSEQFF.

This clonotype was counted a few times. The V gene is TRBV5-6, the J gene TRBJ2-3; 9 bases line up with TRBD2. Germline V gene data show CDR1 as SGHDT and CDR2 as YYEEEE. The J segment lost 5 bases and the V segment lost 4 bases, leaving 8 bases of the junction unmatched. The CDR3 is 15 amino acids. The CDR3: CASSQGLADVDTQYF. The DNA of the CDR3 is TGTGCCAGCAGCCAGGGACTAGCCGACGTAGATACGCAGTATTTT.

The chain joins TRBV27 to TRBJ1-5; D not resolved. Germline loops: CDR1 MNHEY, CDR2 SMNVEV (reference sequence). The CDR3 loop spans 16 amino acids. Trimming cost V 1 base and J 0 bases, with 10 bases left between them. The CDR3, as DNA: TGTGCCAGCAGTTTATTTATGTCGACTAGCAATCAGCCCCAGCATTTT. It encodes CASSLFMSTSNQPQHF.

The rearrangement joins TRBV11-2 to TRBJ2-5; 9 bases fit TRBD1. V gave up 3 bases and J gave up 4 bases; unmatched junction bases: 3. Germline V gene sequence: CDR1 SGHAT, CDR2 FQNNGV. CDR3 length: 14 amino acids. CDR3 residues: CASSLSDRGETQYF. CDR3 DNA: TGTGCCAGCAGCTTGTCGGACAGGGGAGAGACCCAGTACTTC.

This sequence joins TRBV28 and TRBJ1-5, with D unresolved. Trimming shortened V by 6 bases and J by 0 bases, and 9 bases separated the two germline ends. Germline CDR1 and CDR2: MDHEN and SYDVKM. This CDR3 region has 14 residues. CDR3 sequence: CASRENNSNQPQHF. In DNA, the CDR3 is TGTGCCAGCAGGGAAAATAATAGCAATCAGCCCCAGCATTTT.

This clonotype was counted ten times or more. This chain uses TRBV15 with TRBJ2-3; 10 nucleotides agree with TRBD1. V lost 1 base and J lost 4; bases outside the gene matches: 2. Germline assignment: CDR1 LNHNV and CDR2 YYDKDF (reference sequence). CDR3 length: 15 residues. CDR3 sequence (DNA): TGTGCCACCAGCAGAGGACAGGGGGCGTCAGATACGCAGTATTTT. Amino acid sequence: CATSRGQGASDTQYF.

This clonotype has a handful of counts. This rearrangement joins TRBV20-1 to TRBJ2-3, with 7 bases that match TRBD2. The CDR3 has 13 amino acids. V trimming: 5 bases; J trimming: 3 bases; junction bases outside the gene matches: 5. Germline values: CDR1 DFQATT, CDR2 SNEGSKA (reference sequence). CDR3 nucleotides: TGCAGTGCTGCTATCGGGGGGACAGATACGCAGTATTTT. It is translated as CSAAIGGTDTQYF.

This clonotype was seen only a few times. The V and J genes are TRBV9 and TRBJ2-7, with 7 bases that match TRBD2. CDR1 and CDR2 (germline): SGDLS, YYNGEE. Trimming at V came to 4 bases and at J to 3 bases, leaving 13 bases not matched to a gene. This CDR3 has 16 amino acids. In DNA form, the CDR3 reads TGTGCCAGCAGCCCGGCGGAAGGGACTACATTCTACGAGCAGTACTTC. It codes for CASSPAEGTTFYEQYF.

This clonotype has only a few counts. One end of the junction does not line up with germline, which may come from a read error. The rearrangement joins TRBV20-1 to TRBJ1-4; weak D call: TRBD1 (5 bases). The CDR3 is 13 amino acids. The germline gives CDR1 DFQATT, CDR2 SNEGSKA (reference sequence). The CDR3 region is CSARDSRNEKLFF. CDR3 DNA: TGCAGTGCTCGAGACAGCAGAAATGAAAAACTGTTTTTT.

The chain joins TRBV5-1 to TRBJ2-1; TRBD2 agrees at 8 bases. The germline CDR1 and CDR2 sequences are SGHRS and YFSETQ. The ends lost 0 bases at V and 5 bases at J; junction bases unmatched: 4. The CDR3 is 15 amino acids. The DNA of the CDR3 is TGCGCCAGCAGCTTGGGACTAGCGAGGGACAATGAGCAGTTCTTC. Residues: CASSLGLARDNEQFF.

This chain uses TRBV3-1 with TRBJ2-6; 11 bases are a match to TRBD2. The germline gives CDR1 LGHDT, CDR2 YNNKEL (reference sequence). Germline trimming cut 1 base from V and 0 bases from J; bases unmatched to any gene: 2. There are 18 residues in the CDR3. The CDR3 loop is CASSQALAGGSGANVLTF. CDR3 DNA: TGTGCCAGCAGCCAAGCGCTAGCGGGGGGCTCTGGGGCCAACGTCCTGACTTTC.

The V and J genes are TRBV10-3 and TRBJ1-2, with D unclear. From germline, CDR1 is ENHRY and CDR2 SYGVKD. This CDR3 has 16 residues. V lost 4 bases, J lost 0 bases, and 15 bases lay in between. The CDR3 DNA is TGTGCCATCAGTGGAGAGGGATCGCCTGCTAACTATGGCTACACCTTC. Residues: CAISGEGSPANYGYTF.

V and J are TRBV11-2 and TRBJ2-5; 7 bases line up with TRBD1. This CDR3 has 15 residues. The trim removed 2 bases at V and 5 bases at J, leaving 8 bases unmatched. The germline V gene has CDR1 SGHAT and CDR2 FQNNGV. The CDR3 sequence: CASSLQDRSEETQYF. For the CDR3, the DNA is TGTGCCAGCAGCTTACAGGACAGGTCTGAGGAGACCCAGTACTTC. The entire variable domain, with the rest obtained from reference TRBV11-2 and TRBJ2-5, is as follows: EAGVAQSPRYKIIEKRQSVAFWCNPISGHATLYWYQQILGQGPKLLIQFQNNGVVDDSQLPKDRFSAERLKGVDSTLKIQPAKLEDSAVYLCASSLQDRSEETQYFGPGTRLLVL.

This clonotype came up a few times. The V call is TRBV9, the J call TRBJ2-1; D is tentatively TRBD1 or TRBD2 (5 bases each). Germline V lookup: CDR1 SGDLS, CDR2 YYNGEE. V dropped 3 bases and J dropped 9 bases, with 19 bases sitting between them. CDR3 length: 15 amino acids. The DNA of the CDR3 is TGTGCCAGCAGCGGACGCACCGGGACCTTCAGTGAGCAGTTCTTC. Its protein product is CASSGRTGTFSEQFF.

The J gene is TRBJ1-1, the V gene TRBV4-3, with unresolved D. The germline V and J ends were trimmed by 1 base and 1 base, with 7 bases remaining between them. CDR3 size: 14 residues. Per the germline V gene, CDR1 is LGHNA and CDR2 is YSLEER. As DNA, the CDR3 is TGCGCCAGCAGCCAAGTTGACGGGAACACTGAAGCTTTCTTT. Its translation: CASSQVDGNTEAFF.

This clonotype was observed a few times. The V gene is TRBV7-9, the J gene TRBJ2-5; 9 bases are a match to TRBD1. Losses at the gene ends were 5 bases for V and 5 bases for J; bases not matched to a gene: 6. The CDR3 length is 14 residues. Germline CDR1 is SEHNR and CDR2 is FQNEAQ (reference sequence). The CDR3: CASSTGGAGETQYF. In DNA, the CDR3 is TGTGCCAGCAGCACAGGGGGCGCCGGGGAGACCCAGTACTTC.

The V and J genes are TRBV29-1 and TRBJ1-1; no clear D gene. Germline lookup yields CDR1 SQVTM and CDR2 ANQGSEA. The CDR3 has 12 residues. Trimming left V 7 bases short and J 2 bases short, with 11 bases between. CDR3 nucleotides: TGCAGCGCTGCATACAGCAACACTGAAGCTTTCTTT. As protein: CSAAYSNTEAFF.